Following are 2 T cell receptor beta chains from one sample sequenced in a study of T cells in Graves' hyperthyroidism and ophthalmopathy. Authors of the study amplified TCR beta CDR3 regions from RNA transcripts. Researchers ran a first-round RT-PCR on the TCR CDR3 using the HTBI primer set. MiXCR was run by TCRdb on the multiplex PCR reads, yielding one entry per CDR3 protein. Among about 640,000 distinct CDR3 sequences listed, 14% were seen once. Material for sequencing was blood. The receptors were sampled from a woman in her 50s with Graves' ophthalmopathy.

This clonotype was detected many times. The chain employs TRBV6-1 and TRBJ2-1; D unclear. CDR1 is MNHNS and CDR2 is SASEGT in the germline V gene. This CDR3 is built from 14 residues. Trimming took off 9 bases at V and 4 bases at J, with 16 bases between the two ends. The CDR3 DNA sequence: TGTGCCAGTAAAGAGCGATTGAGGTACAATGAGCAGTTCTTC. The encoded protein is CASKERLRYNEQFF.

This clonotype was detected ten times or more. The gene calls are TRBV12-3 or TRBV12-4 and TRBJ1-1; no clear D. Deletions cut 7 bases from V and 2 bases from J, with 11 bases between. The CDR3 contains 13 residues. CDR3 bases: TGTGCCAGCAATTTCTTCACAAACACTGAAGCTTTCTTT. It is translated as CASNFFTNTEAFF.